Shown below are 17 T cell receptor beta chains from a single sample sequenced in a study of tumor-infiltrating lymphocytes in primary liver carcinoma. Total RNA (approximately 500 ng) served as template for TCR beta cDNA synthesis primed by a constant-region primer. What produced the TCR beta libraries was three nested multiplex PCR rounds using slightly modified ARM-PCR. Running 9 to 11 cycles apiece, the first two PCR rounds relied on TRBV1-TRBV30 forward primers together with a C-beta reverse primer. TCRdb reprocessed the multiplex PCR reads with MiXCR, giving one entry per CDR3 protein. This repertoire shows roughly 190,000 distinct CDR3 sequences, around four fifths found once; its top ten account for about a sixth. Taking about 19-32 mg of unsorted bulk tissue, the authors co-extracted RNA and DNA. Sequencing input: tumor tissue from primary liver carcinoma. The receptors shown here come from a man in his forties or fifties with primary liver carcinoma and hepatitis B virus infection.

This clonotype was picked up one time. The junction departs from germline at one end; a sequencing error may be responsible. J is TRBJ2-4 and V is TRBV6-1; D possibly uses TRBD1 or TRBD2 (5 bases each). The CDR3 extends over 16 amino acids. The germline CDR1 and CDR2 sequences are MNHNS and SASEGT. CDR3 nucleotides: TGTCCCAGCAGTGCCACAGAGGGGTTCGGTAAAAACATTCAGTACTTC. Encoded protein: CPSSATEGFGKNIQYF.

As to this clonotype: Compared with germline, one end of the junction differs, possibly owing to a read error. The DNA for the CDR3 is TGTGCCAACAGCCGCGAGGACAGGGCCTATTCACCCCCCCACTTT. This codes for CANSREDRAYSPPHF. This chain connects TRBV11-2 to TRBJ1-6; 8 bases are shared with TRBD1. Germline CDR1 reads SGHAT; CDR2 reads FQNNGV. The CDR3 has 15 residues.

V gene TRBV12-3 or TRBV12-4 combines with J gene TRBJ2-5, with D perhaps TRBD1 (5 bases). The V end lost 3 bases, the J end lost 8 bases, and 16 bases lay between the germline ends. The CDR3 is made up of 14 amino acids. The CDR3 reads CASSFSGNEQTQYF. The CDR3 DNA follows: TGTGCCAGCAGTTTTTCAGGGAATGAGCAAACCCAGTACTTC.

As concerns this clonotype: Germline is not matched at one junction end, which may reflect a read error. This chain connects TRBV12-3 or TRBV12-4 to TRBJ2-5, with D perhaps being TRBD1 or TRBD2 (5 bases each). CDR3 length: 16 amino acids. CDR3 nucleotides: TGTGCCAGCAGTTCCGACGAGGTTGGGGGTCCAGAGACCCATTACTTC. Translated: CASSSDEVGGPETHYF.

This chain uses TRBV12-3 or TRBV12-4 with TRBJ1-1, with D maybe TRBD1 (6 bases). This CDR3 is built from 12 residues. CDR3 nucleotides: TGTGCAAGCTGCGAACAGGGTGTGCGGGCTTTCTTT. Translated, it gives CASCEQGVRAFF.

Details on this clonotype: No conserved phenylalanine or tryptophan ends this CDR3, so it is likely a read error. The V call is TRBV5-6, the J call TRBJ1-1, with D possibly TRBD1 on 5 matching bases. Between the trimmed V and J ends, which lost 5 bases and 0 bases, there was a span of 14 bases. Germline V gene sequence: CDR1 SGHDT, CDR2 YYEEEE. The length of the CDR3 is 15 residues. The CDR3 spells CASRWGGPMNTEAFY. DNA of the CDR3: TGTGCCAGCAGGTGGGGGGGTCCCATGAACACTGAAGCTTTCTAT.

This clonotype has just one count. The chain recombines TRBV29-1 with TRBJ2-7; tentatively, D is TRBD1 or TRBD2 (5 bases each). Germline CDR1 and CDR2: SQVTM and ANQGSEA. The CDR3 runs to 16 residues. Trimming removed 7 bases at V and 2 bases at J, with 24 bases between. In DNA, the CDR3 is TGCAGCGCCATGACTTCTGGGACCTACACTCCCTACGAGCAGTACTTC. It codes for CSAMTSGTYTPYEQYF.

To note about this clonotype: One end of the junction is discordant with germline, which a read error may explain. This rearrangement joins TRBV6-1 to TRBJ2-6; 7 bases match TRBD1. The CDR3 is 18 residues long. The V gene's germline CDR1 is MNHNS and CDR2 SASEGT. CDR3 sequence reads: CASNGYRGLISGTNVLTF. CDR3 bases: TGTGCCAGCAATGGATACAGGGGTCTTATCTCTGGGACCAACGTCCTGACTTTC.

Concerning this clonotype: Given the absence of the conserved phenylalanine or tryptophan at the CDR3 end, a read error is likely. CDR3 sequence (DNA): TGTGCCAGCAGCCAAGGTGGGGGGGCGGGAGACGAGCAGTACCTC. This gives the protein CASSQGGGAGDEQYL. This chain uses TRBV4-2 with TRBJ2-7, with a possible D match to TRBD2 (7 bases). Trimming took 1 base from V and 5 from J, leaving 15 bases between them. The CDR3 length is 15 residues. The germline gives CDR1 LGHNA, CDR2 YNFKEQ.

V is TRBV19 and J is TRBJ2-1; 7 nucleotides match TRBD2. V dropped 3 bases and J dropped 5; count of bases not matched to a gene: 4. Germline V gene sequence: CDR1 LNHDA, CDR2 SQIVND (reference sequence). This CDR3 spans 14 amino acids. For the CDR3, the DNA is TGTGCCAGTAGTATCGCGGGGGTAAACAATGAGCAGTTCTTC. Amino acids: CASSIAGVNNEQFF.

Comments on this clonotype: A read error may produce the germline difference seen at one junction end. CDR3 sequence (DNA): TGCGCCAGCGCCTATCGAACAGTCAACACTGAAGCTGTCTTT. The encoded protein is CASAYRTVNTEAVF. The chain has TRBV5-1 and TRBJ1-1; D is unresolved. This CDR3 is 14 amino acids long. The germline CDR1 and CDR2 sequences are SGHRS and YFSETQ.

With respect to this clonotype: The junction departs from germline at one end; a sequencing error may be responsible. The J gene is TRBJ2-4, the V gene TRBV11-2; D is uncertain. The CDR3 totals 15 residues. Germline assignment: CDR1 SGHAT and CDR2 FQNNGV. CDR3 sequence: CACTTSAVAKNIQYF. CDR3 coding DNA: TGTGCCTGCACCACTTCGGCGGTAGCCAAGAACATTCAATACTTC.

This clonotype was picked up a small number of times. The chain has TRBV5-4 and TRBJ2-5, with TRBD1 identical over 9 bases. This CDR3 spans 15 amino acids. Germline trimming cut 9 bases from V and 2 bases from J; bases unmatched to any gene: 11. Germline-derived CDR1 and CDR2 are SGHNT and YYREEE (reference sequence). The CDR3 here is CANYPGQGGQETQYF. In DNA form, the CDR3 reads TGTGCCAACTACCCGGGACAGGGAGGTCAAGAGACCCAGTACTTC.

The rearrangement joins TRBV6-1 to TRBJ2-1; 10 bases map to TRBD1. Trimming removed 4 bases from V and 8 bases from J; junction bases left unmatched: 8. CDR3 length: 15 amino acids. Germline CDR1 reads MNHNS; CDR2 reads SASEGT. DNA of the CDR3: TGTGCCAGCAGTGGGGGGACAGGGGAATCCGATGAGCAGTTCTTC. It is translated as CASSGGTGESDEQFF.

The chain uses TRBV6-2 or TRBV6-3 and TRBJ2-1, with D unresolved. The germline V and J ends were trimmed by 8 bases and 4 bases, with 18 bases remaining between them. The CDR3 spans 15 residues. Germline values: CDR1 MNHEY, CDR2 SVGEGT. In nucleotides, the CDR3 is TGTGCCAGCGGCTCCGGACCAGCGCTATACAATGAGCAGTTCTTC. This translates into CASGSGPALYNEQFF.

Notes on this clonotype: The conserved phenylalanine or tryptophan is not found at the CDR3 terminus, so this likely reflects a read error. CDR3 in amino acids: CVSSHAGGQGNNEQFS. The CDR3 DNA reads TGTGTCAGCAGCCACGCTGGGGGACAGGGGAACAATGAGCAGTTCTCC. The chain couples TRBV4-2 to TRBJ2-1, with TRBD1 matching over 10 bases. The CDR3 consists of 16 residues. Germline values: CDR1 LGHNA, CDR2 YNFKEQ.

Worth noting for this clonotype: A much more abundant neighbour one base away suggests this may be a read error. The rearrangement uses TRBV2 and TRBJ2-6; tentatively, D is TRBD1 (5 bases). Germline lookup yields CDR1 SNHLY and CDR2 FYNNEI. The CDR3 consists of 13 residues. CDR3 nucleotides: TGTGCCAGCAGTGCCCCTGGGGCCAACGTCCTGAATTTC. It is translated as CASSAPGANVLNF.